This T cell receptor beta chain originates from a study of cytomegalovirus exposure and HLA in healthy donors. General study findings and limits: Through in vitro validation, three CMV-associated chains were shown to be specific for CMV antigens. In a later analysis, DRB1 alleles had the most associated TCRs; HLA-C alleles the fewest.

Points on this clone: The antigen is undetermined.

The PCR had 60 Vbeta and 13 Jbeta primers. Data came from immunoSEQ multiplex PCR; TCRdb stores just in-frame clones and leaves some out. The table includes tens of thousands of clones, approximately 81% detected once. CDR1 SQVTM and CDR2 ANQGSEA come from the germline V gene. V dropped 6 bases and J dropped 0 bases, with 12 bases sitting between them. The CDR3 has 14 amino acids. The receptor was isolated from a woman aged 50 to 65 in good health and CMV-seropositive. The chain employs TRBV29-1 and TRBJ1-3; maybe TRBD1 (6 bases). Sample: PBMCs. CDR3 residues: CSVGDRRSGNTIYF. In DNA form, the CDR3 reads TGCAGCGTAGGAGACAGGCGCTCTGGAAACACCATATATTTT.